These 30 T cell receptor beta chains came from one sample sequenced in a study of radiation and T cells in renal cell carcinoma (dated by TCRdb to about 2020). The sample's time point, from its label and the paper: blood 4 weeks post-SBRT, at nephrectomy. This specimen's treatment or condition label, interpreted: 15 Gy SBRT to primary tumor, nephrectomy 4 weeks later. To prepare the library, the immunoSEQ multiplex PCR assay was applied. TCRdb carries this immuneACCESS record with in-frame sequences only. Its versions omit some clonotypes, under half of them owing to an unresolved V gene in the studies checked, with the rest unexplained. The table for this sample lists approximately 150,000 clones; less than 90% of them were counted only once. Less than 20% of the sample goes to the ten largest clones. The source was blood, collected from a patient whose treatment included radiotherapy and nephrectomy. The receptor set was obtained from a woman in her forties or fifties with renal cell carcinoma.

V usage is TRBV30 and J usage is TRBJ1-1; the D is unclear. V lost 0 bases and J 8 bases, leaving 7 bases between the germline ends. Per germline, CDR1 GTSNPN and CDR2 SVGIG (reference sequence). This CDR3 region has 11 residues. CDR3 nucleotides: TGTGCCTGGAGTGTAGAACAGGAAGCTTTCTTT. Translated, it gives CAWSVEQEAFF.

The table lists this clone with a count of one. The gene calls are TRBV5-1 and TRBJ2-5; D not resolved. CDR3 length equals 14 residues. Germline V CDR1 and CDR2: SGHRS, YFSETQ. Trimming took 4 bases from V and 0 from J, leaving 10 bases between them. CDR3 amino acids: CASSPSTDQETQYF. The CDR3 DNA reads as TGCGCCAGCAGCCCCTCGACGGACCAAGAGACCCAGTACTTC.

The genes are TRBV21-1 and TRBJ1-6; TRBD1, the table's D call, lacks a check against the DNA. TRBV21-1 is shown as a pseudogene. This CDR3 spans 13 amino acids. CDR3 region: CASSQGPNSPLHF. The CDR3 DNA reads TGTGCCAGCAGCCAGGGGCCTAATTCACCCCTCCACTTT.

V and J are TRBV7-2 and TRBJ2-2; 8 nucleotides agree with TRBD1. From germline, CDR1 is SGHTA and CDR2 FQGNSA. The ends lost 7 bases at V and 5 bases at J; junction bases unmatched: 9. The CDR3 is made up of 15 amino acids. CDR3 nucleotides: TGTGCCAGCACCACGGGGACAGGCGGGACCGGGGAGCTGTTTTTT. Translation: CASTTGTGGTGELFF.

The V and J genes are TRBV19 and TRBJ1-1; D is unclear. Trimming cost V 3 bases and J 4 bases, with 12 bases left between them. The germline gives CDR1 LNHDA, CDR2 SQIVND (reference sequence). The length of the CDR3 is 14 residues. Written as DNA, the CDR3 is TGTGCCAGTAGTATGGGAGTAGGAAGCACTGAAGCTTTCTTT. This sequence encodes CASSMGVGSTEAFF.

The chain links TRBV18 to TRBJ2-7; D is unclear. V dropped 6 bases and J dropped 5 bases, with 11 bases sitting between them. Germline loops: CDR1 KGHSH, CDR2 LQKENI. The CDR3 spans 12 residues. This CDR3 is CASSETRHEQYF. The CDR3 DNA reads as TGTGCCAGCTCTGAGACGCGCCACGAGCAGTACTTC.

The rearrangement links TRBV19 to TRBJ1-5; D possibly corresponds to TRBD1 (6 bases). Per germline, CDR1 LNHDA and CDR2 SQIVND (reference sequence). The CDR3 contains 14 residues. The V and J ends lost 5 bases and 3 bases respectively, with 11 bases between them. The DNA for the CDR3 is TGTGCCAGTAGTGCTCGGGACAACAATCAGCCCCAGCATTTT. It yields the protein CASSARDNNQPQHF.

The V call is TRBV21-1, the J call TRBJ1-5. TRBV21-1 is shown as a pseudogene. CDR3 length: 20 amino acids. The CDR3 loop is CASSKVRGTGAGDSNQPQHF. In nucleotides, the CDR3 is TGTGCCAGCAGCAAAGTGCGCGGGACCGGGGCAGGGGATAGCAATCAGCCCCAGCATTTT.

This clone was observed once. Here the CDR3 DNA reads TGTGCCAGCAGCTACGTGTACAGGGGGCGAGGTACTGAAGCTTTCTTT. Its protein is CASSYVYRGRGTEAFF. V is TRBV7-2 and J is TRBJ1-1; 9 bases line up with TRBD1. The CDR3 spans 16 residues. The germline V gene has CDR1 SGHTA and CDR2 FQGNSA. V trimming: 4 bases; J trimming: 5 bases; junction bases outside the gene matches: 11.

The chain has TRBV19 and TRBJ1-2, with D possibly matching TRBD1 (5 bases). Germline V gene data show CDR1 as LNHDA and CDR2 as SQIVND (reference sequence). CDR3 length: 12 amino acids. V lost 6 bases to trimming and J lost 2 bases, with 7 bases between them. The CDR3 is CASSRQNYGYTF. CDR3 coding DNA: TGTGCCAGTAGCCGACAGAACTATGGCTACACCTTC.

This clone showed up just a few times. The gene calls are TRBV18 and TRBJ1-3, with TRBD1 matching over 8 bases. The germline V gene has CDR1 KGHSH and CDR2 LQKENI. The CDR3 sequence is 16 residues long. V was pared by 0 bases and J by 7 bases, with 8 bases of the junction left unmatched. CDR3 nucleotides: TGTGCCAGCTCACCACCGGTCAGGGGGCGAAGTAACACCATATATTTT. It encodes CASSPPVRGRSNTIYF.

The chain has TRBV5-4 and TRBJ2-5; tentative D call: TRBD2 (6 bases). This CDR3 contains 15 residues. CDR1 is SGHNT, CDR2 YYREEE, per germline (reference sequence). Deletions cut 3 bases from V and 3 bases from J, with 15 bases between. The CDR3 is CASSSRLAGKETQYF. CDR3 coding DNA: TGTGCCAGCAGCTCCCGTCTGGCGGGGAAAGAGACCCAGTACTTC.

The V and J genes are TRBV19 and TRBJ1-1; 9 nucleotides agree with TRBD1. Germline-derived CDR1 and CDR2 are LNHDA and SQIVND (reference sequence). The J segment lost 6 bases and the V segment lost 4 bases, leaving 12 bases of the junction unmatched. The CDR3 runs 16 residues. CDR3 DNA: TGTGCCAGTAGTACCGGGACAGGGTTATCGGGGGCTGAAGCTTTCTTT. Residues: CASSTGTGLSGAEAFF.

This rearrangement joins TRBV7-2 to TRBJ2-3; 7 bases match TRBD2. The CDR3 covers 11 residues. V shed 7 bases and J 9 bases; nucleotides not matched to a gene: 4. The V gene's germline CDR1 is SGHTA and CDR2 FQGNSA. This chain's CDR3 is CASTRGETQYF. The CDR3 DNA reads TGTGCCAGCACCCGGGGGGAAACGCAGTATTTT. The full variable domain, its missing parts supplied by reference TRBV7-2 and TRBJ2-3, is GAGVSQSPSNKVTEKGKDVELRCDPISGHTALYWYRQSLGQGLEFLIYFQGNSAPDKSGLPSDRFSAERTGGSVSTLTIQRTQQEDSAVYLCASTRGETQYFGPGTRLTVL.

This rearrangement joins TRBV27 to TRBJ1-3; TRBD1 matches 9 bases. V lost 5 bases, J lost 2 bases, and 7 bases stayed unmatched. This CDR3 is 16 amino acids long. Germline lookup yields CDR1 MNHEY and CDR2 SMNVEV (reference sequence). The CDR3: CASSTGQGVTGNTIYF. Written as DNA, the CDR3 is TGTGCCAGCAGTACGGGACAGGGTGTCACTGGAAACACCATATATTTT.

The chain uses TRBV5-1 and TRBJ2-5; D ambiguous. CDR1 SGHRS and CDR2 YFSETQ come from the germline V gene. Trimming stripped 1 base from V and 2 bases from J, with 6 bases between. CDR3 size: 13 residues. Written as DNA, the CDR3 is TGCGCCAGCAGCTTGCTGGGGCAAGAGACCCAGTACTTC. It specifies CASSLLGQETQYF.

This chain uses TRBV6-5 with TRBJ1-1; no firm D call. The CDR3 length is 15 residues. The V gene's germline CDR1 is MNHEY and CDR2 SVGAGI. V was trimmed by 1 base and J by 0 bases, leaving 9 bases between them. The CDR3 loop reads CASSYFMELNTEAFF. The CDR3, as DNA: TGTGCCAGCAGTTACTTTATGGAGTTGAACACTGAAGCTTTCTTT.

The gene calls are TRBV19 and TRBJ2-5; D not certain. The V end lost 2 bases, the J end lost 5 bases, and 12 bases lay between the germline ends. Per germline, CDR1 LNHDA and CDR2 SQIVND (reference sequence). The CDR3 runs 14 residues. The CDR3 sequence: CASSISTSQETQYF. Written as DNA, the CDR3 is TGTGCCAGTAGTATAAGCACAAGTCAGGAGACCCAGTACTTC.

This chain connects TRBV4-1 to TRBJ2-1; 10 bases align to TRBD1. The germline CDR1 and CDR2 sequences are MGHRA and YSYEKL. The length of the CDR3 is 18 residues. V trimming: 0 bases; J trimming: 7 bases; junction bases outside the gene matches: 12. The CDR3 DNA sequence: TGCGCCAGCAGCCAAGATTTAGGACAGGGGGTTTACCAGAATGAGCAGTTCTTC. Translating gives CASSQDLGQGVYQNEQFF.

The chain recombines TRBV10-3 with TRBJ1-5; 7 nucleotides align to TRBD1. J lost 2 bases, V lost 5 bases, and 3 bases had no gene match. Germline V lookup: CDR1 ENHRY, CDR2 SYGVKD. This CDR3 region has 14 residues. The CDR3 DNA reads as TGTGCCATCAGTCCAGGGGGGGGCAATCAGCCCCAGCATTTT. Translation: CAISPGGGNQPQHF.

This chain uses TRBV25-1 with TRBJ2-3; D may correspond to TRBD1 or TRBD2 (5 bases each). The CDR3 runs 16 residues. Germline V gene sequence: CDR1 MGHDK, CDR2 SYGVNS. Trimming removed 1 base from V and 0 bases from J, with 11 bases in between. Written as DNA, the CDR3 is TGTGCCAGCAGTGAATTGGGGACGTTAAGCACAGATACGCAGTATTTT. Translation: CASSELGTLSTDTQYF.

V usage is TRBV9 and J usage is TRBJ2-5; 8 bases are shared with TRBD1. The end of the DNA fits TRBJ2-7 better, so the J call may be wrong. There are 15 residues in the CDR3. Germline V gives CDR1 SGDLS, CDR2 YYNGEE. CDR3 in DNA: TGTGCCAGCAGCGAAGGACAGGGACGGAGCTACGAGCAGTACTTC. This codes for CASSEGQGRSYEQYF.

CDR3 nucleotides: TGTGCCAGCAGCGCCGGTAAGCAGCGCTACGAGCAGTACTTC. As protein: CASSAGKQRYEQYF. J is TRBJ2-7 and V is TRBV9; D remains ambiguous. This CDR3 comprises 14 residues. The germline CDR1 and CDR2 sequences are SGDLS and YYNGEE. The V end was cut by 3 bases, the J end by 3 bases, with 13 bases between.

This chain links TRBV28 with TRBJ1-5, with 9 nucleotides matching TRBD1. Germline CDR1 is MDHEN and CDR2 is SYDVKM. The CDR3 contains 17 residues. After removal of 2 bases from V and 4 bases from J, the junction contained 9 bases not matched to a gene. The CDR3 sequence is CASSLRGLTGGNQPQHF. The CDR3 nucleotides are TGTGCCAGCAGTTTACGCGGATTGACAGGGGGGAATCAGCCCCAGCATTTT.

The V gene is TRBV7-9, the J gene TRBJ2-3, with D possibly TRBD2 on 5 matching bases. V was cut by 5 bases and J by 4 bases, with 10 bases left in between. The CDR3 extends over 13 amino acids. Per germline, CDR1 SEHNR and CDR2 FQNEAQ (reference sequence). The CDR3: CASSREGADTQYF. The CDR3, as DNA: TGTGCCAGCAGCAGAGAGGGCGCAGATACGCAGTATTTT.

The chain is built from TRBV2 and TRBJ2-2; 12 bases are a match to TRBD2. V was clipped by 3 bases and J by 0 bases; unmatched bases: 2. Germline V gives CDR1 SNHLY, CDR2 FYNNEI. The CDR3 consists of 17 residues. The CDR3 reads CASSDGLAGSNTGELFF. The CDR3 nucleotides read TGTGCCAGCAGTGACGGACTAGCGGGGTCGAACACCGGGGAGCTGTTTTTT.

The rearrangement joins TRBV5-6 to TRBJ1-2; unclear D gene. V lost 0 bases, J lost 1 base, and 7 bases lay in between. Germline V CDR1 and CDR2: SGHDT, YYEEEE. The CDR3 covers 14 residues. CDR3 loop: CASSLVRVNYGYTF. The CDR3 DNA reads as TGTGCCAGCAGCTTGGTACGGGTTAACTATGGCTACACCTTC.

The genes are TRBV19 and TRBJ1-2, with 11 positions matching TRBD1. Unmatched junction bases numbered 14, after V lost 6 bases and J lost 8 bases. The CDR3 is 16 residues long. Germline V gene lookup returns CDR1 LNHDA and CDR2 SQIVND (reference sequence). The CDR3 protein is CASSPGRGQGGRGYTF. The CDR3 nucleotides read TGTGCCAGTAGCCCAGGCCGGGGACAGGGGGGACGGGGCTACACCTTC.

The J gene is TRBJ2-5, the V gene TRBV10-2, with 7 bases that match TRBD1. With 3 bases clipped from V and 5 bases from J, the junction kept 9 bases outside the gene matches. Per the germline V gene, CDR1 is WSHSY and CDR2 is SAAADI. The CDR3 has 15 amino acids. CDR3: CASSETRGQTETQYF. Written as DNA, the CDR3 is TGCGCCAGCAGTGAAACCCGGGGACAGACCGAGACCCAGTACTTC.

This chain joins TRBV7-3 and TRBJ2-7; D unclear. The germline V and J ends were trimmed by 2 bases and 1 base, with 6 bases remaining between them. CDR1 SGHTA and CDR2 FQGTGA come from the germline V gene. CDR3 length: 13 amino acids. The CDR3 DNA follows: TGTGCCAGCAGCTTAGCAGATTCCTACGAGCAGTACTTC. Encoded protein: CASSLADSYEQYF. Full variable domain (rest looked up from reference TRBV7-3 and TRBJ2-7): GAGVSQTPSNKVTEKGKYVELRCDPISGHTALYWYRQSLGQGPEFLIYFQGTGAADDSGLPNDRFFAVRPEGSVSTLKIQRTERGDSAVYLCASSLADSYEQYFGPGTRLTVT.